What follows are 6 T cell receptor beta chains derived from one specimen sequenced in a study of blood T cell repertoires in COVID-19. The assay was immunoSEQ multiplex PCR, and TCRdb's table has in-frame clones only and misses some. This table has a few hundred thousand clones, over 75% appearing once. The sample taken for sequencing was PBMCs or T cells enriched from blood (not recorded which). The origin of the receptors is a woman aged 18-35 years who had been exposed to COVID-19.

The chain combines TRBV4-2 with TRBJ1-3; D unclear. Trimming removed 7 bases at V and 0 bases at J, with 13 bases between. Germline-derived CDR1 and CDR2 are LGHNA and YNFKEQ. The CDR3 spans 15 residues. DNA of the CDR3: TGTGCCAGCAACGAGGCCCAAATCTCTGGAAACACCATATATTTT. It yields the protein CASNEAQISGNTIYF.

The chain employs TRBV11-2 and TRBJ2-7; 7 bases are a match to TRBD1. Germline lookup yields CDR1 SGHAT and CDR2 FQNNGV. J was trimmed by 5 bases and V by 1 base; bases with no gene match: 17. The CDR3 extends over 18 amino acids. The CDR3: CASSLGPSGGFVVDEQYF. CDR3 DNA: TGTGCCAGCAGCTTAGGACCGTCAGGGGGTTTCGTCGTGGACGAGCAGTACTTC. Drawing the rest from reference TRBV11-2 and TRBJ2-7, the complete variable domain is EAGVAQSPRYKIIEKRQSVAFWCNPISGHATLYWYQQILGQGPKLLIQFQNNGVVDDSQLPKDRFSAERLKGVDSTLKIQPAKLEDSAVYLCASSLGPSGGFVVDEQYFGPGTRLTVT.

Regarding this clone: At one end, the junction sequence differs from germline, possibly due to a read error. V usage is TRBV24-1 and J usage is TRBJ1-1, with unresolved D. The CDR3 consists of 13 residues. Germline V gene lookup returns CDR1 KGHDR and CDR2 SFDVKD. CDR3 region: CATSDTLNSEAFF. The CDR3 DNA sequence: TGTGCCACCAGTGATACATTAAACAGTGAAGCTTTCTTT.

The V call is TRBV16, the J call TRBJ2-1, with 9 bases that match TRBD2. Germline trimming cut 2 bases from V and 7 bases from J; bases unmatched to any gene: 15. Per germline, CDR1 KGHSY and CDR2 FQNENV. The CDR3 runs to 18 residues. This CDR3 is CASSQTLVSGGALNEQFF. In nucleotides, the CDR3 is TGTGCCAGCAGCCAAACTTTAGTTAGCGGGGGAGCCTTAAATGAGCAGTTCTTC.

This clone was detected only once. The chain is built from TRBV4-1 and TRBJ1-1; a weak D match, TRBD1 (6 bases). This CDR3 is built from 13 residues. Germline CDR1 and CDR2: MGHRA and YSYEKL. With 2 bases removed from V and 4 bases from J, the gap between germline ends came to 8 bases. CDR3 coding DNA: TGCGCCAGCAGCCAAAGAGGGGGCACTGAAGCTTTCTTT. It is translated as CASSQRGGTEAFF.

This clone was seen just once. The V and J genes are TRBV6-5 and TRBJ1-5; 9 positions match TRBD1. CDR1 MNHEY and CDR2 SVGAGI come from the germline V gene. This CDR3 has 16 residues. Trimming took 4 bases from V and 5 from J; bases not matched to a gene: 9. CDR3 in amino acids: CASSSRGTGNYQPQHF. The CDR3 DNA is TGTGCCAGCAGTTCCAGGGGGACAGGGAACTATCAGCCCCAGCATTTT.